This T cell receptor beta chain was sequenced during a study of cytomegalovirus exposure and HLA in healthy donors. Germline CDR1 reads SGHNT; CDR2 reads YYREEE (reference sequence). The ends lost 4 bases at V and 1 base at J; junction bases unmatched: 2. The CDR3 loop spans 15 amino acids. The table came from immunoSEQ multiplex PCR; TCRdb's copy has only in-frame clones and leaves some out. The sample lists about 340,000 clones; around 86% were seen once. This clonotype was obtained from a woman younger than 35 in good health and CMV-seronegative. The V call is TRBV5-4, the J call TRBJ2-7; TRBD2 aligns across 13 bases. Source material: PBMCs. CDR3 protein: CASSLGLAGSYEQYF. For the CDR3, the DNA is TGTGCCAGCAGCCTGGGACTAGCGGGATCCTACGAGCAGTACTTC.